The present T cell receptor beta chain was sequenced within a study of T-cell memory formation after mild COVID-19. Germline V gene sequence: CDR1 SEHNR, CDR2 FQNEAQ (reference sequence). The CDR3 runs to 10 residues. Trimming stripped 8 bases from V and 9 bases from J, with 10 bases between. TCRdb fed the 5' RACE reads into MiXCR, producing one record per CDR3 protein. The sample yields around 200,000 distinct CDR3 sequences, around 18% seen once. The clonotype originates from a man in his late teens or twenties who had mild COVID-19 (a few samples of this study predate the infection). Cell type and time point are not known. The sample was PBMCs or a T cell subset sorted from them (not recorded which). This chain connects TRBV7-9 to TRBJ1-2; a possible D gene is TRBD1 (6 bases). CDR3 amino acids: CASGGQRYTF. The CDR3 DNA sequence: TGTGCCAGCGGCGGACAGCGCTACACCTTC.